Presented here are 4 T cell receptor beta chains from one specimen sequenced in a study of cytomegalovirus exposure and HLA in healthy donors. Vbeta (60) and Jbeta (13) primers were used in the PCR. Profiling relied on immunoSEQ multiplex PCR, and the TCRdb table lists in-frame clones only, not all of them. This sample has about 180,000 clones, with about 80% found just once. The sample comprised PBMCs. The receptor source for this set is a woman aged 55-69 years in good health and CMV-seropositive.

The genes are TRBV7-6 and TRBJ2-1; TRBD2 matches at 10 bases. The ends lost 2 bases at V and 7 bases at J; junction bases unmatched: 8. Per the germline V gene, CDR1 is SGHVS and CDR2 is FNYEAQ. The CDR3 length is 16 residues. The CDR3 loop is CASSLWPAGGGNEQFF. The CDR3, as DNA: TGTGCCAGCAGCTTATGGCCAGCGGGAGGGGGAAATGAGCAGTTCTTC.

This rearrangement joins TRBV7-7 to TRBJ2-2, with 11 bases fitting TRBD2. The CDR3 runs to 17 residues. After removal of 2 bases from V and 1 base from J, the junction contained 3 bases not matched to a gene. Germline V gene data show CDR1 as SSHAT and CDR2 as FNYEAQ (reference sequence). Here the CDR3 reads CASSLPLAGGNTGELFF. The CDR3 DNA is TGTGCCAGCAGCTTACCCCTAGCGGGGGGGAACACCGGGGAGCTGTTTTTT.

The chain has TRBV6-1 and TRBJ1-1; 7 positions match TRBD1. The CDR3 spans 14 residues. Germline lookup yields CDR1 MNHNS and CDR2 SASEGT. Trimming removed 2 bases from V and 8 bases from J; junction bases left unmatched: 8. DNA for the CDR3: TGTGCCAGCAGTGAATTCAGGGGGGCCGCAGAAGCTTTCTTT. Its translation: CASSEFRGAAEAFF.

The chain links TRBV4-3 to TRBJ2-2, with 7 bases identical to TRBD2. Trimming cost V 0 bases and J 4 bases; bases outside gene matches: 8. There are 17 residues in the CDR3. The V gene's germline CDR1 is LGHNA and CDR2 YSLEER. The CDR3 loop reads CASSQERSGRGTGELFF. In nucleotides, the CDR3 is TGCGCCAGCAGCCAAGAACGATCGGGGAGGGGCACCGGGGAGCTGTTTTTT.